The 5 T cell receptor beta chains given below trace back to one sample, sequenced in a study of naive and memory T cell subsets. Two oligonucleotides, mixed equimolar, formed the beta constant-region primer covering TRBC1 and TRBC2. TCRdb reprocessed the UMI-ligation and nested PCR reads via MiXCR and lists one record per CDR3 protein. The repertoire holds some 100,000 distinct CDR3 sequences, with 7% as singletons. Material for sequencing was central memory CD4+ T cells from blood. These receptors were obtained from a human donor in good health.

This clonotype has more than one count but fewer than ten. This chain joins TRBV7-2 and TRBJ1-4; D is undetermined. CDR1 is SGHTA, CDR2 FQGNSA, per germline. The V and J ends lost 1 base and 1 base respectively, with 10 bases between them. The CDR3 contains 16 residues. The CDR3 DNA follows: TGTGCCAGCAGCTTAGGGGGTACCGGAACTAATGAAAAACTGTTTTTT. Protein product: CASSLGGTGTNEKLFF.

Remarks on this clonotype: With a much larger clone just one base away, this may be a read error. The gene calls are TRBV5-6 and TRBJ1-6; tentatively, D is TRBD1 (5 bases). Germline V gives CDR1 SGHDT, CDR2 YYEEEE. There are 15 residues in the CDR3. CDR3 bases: TGTGCCAGCAGCTTTTGGGCAGGGCGAAATTCACGCCTCCACTTT. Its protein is CASSFWAGRNSRLHF.

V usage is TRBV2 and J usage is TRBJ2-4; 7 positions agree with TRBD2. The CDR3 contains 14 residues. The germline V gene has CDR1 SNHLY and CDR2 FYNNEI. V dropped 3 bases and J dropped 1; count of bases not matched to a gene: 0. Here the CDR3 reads CASSEREAKNIQYF. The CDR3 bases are TGTGCCAGCAGTGAGCGGGAGGCCAAAAACATTCAGTACTTC.

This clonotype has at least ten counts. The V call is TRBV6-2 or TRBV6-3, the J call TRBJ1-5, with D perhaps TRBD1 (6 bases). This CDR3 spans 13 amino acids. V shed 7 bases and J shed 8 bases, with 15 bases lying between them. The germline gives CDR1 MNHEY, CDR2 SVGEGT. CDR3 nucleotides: TGTGCCAGCAAAGGACAGCCCACGGAGCCCCAGCATTTT. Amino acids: CASKGQPTEPQHF.

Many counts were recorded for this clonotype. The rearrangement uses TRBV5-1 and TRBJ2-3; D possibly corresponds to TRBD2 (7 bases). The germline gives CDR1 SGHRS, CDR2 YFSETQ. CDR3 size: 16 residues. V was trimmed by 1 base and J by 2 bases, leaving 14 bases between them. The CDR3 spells CASSLFAGADTDTQYF. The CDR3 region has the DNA TGCGCCAGCAGCTTGTTTGCGGGGGCCGACACAGATACGCAGTATTTT.